A single sample is the source of the 15 T cell receptor beta chains below, sequenced in a study of T cell repertoires in cytomegalovirus infection. A single record per CDR3 protein comes from TCRdb applying MiXCR to the reads. The sample shows 250,000 or so distinct CDR3 sequences, roughly 10% of them seen only once. The sample consisted of PBMCs. Receptor source: a human donor in good health (CMV status not recorded). Some clones in this sample may be carry-over from other donors' samples.

This clonotype appeared many times. The chain uses TRBV6-8 and TRBJ2-5, with TRBD2 matching over 9 bases. Germline lookup yields CDR1 MNHGY and CDR2 SAAAGT. This CDR3 region has 16 residues. With V trimmed by 2 bases and J by 6 bases, 10 bases remained unmatched. CDR3 DNA: TGTGCCAGCAGTTACGGGCGGGAGGGCCAAAGAAAGACCCAGTACTTC. Translated: CASSYGREGQRKTQYF.

The sample holds many counts of this clonotype. This chain links TRBV6-2 or TRBV6-3 with TRBJ2-3; the match to TRBD1 covers 10 bases. The junction had 11 bases not matched to a gene; V was cut back by 5 bases and J by 6 bases. This CDR3 region has 16 residues. Germline V gene lookup returns CDR1 MNHEY and CDR2 SVGEGT. The CDR3 DNA reads as TGTGCCAGCAGTGCCGGGACAGGGGCCGCGTGGGATACGCAGTATTTT. As protein: CASSAGTGAAWDTQYF.

There are many counts of this clonotype. This rearrangement joins TRBV7-6 to TRBJ2-1; TRBD2 aligns across 9 bases. V was clipped by 5 bases and J by 3 bases; unmatched bases: 8. Germline-derived CDR1 and CDR2 are SGHVS and FNYEAQ. CDR3 length equals 16 residues. CDR3 region: CASSLIGLANYNEQFF. As DNA, the CDR3 is TGTGCCAGCAGCCTAATCGGACTAGCGAACTACAATGAGCAGTTCTTC.

This clonotype was observed at least ten times. J is TRBJ2-4 and V is TRBV7-2; no clear D gene. The CDR3 is made up of 14 amino acids. Germline CDR1 reads SGHTA; CDR2 reads FQGNSA. Trimming removed 4 bases from V and 0 bases from J, with 7 bases in between. The CDR3 nucleotides are TGTGCCAGCAGCTCCGATCTAGCCAAAAACATTCAGTACTTC. Translation gives CASSSDLAKNIQYF.

The rearrangement joins TRBV7-2 to TRBJ1-3; no clear D gene. Trimming stripped 5 bases from V and 0 bases from J, with 11 bases between. The germline V gene encodes CDR1 SGHTA and CDR2 FQGNSA. This CDR3 has 15 residues. The CDR3 sequence: CASSQRVSSGNTIYF. CDR3 in DNA: TGTGCCAGCAGCCAACGGGTCAGCTCTGGAAACACCATATATTTT.

This clonotype was recorded many times. The chain links TRBV7-8 to TRBJ1-3; 11 bases map to TRBD1. The CDR3 has 18 residues. Trimming at V came to 5 bases and at J to 0 bases, leaving 9 bases not matched to a gene. Germline CDR1 and CDR2: SGHVS and FQNEAQ. As DNA, the CDR3 is TGTGCCAGCAGCCTGGGGACAGGGGGTTTAATCTCTGGAAACACCATATATTTT. Translated, it gives CASSLGTGGLISGNTIYF.

The rearrangement joins TRBV20-1 to TRBJ1-2, with 9 positions matching TRBD1. This CDR3 contains 14 residues. Germline V gives CDR1 DFQATT, CDR2 SNEGSKA (reference sequence). The V and J ends lost 5 bases and 5 bases, in that order; junction bases with no gene match: 9. The chain's CDR3 is CSASRGQGTYGYTF. CDR3 coding DNA: TGCAGTGCTTCCCGTGGACAGGGGACGTATGGCTACACCTTC.

V usage is TRBV30 and J usage is TRBJ2-3, with TRBD2 matching 9 bases. The CDR3 contains 16 residues. From germline, CDR1 is GTSNPN and CDR2 SVGIG (reference sequence). V was clipped by 4 bases and J by 5 bases; unmatched bases: 13. CDR3 residues: CAWIRRGGRAVDTQYF. In nucleotides, the CDR3 is TGTGCCTGGATCAGGAGGGGCGGGAGGGCCGTAGATACGCAGTATTTT.

The rearrangement joins TRBV15 to TRBJ2-7; D unresolved. Germline assignment: CDR1 LNHNV and CDR2 YYDKDF (reference sequence). The CDR3 is made up of 13 amino acids. Trimming shortened V by 1 base and J by 1 base, and 5 bases separated the two germline ends. The CDR3 sequence: CATSRGTSYEQYF. The CDR3 region has the DNA TGTGCCACCAGCAGAGGCACTTCCTACGAGCAGTACTTC. The full variable domain, with the rest looked up from reference TRBV15 and TRBJ2-7, is DAMVIQNPRYQVTQFGKPVTLSCSQTLNHNVMYWYQQKSSQAPKLLFHYYDKDFNNEADTPDNFQSRRPNTSFCFLDIRSPGLGDTAMYLCATSRGTSYEQYFGPGTRLTVT.

Many counts were recorded for this clonotype. The rearrangement uses TRBV12-3 or TRBV12-4 and TRBJ1-5, with 7 bases that match TRBD1. This CDR3 spans 15 amino acids. The V gene end was trimmed by 6 bases and the J gene end by 0 bases; junction bases not matched to a gene: 5. CDR3 in DNA: TGTGCCAGCAGGGAACAGGGGCATAGCAATCAGCCCCAGCATTTT. As protein: CASREQGHSNQPQHF.

This clonotype was seen a handful of times. The genes are TRBV11-2 and TRBJ2-3; D gene ambiguous. The germline V and J ends were trimmed by 3 bases and 7 bases, with 8 bases remaining between them. This CDR3 has 12 amino acids. Germline V lookup: CDR1 SGHAT, CDR2 FQNNGV. The CDR3 spells CASSFSRNTQYF. CDR3 nucleotide sequence: TGTGCCAGCAGCTTCTCTAGAAATACGCAGTATTTT.

The chain joins TRBV29-1 to TRBJ2-7; D gene ambiguous. The germline V and J ends were trimmed by 4 bases and 3 bases, with 16 bases remaining between them. Per the germline V gene, CDR1 is SQVTM and CDR2 is ANQGSEA. The CDR3 runs to 14 residues. The CDR3 region has the DNA TGCAGCGTTGCCCTCGTTGGGTTCGACTACGAGCAGTACTTC. It translates to CSVALVGFDYEQYF.

This clonotype appeared many times. The rearrangement links TRBV6-1 to TRBJ2-4; 7 nucleotides agree with TRBD1. The CDR3 loop spans 19 amino acids. V lost 5 bases to trimming and J lost 0 bases; unmatched junction nucleotides: 16. Germline V gene sequence: CDR1 MNHNS, CDR2 SASEGT. The CDR3 here is CASSSGQQSFTLAKNIQYF. The CDR3 coding sequence is TGTGCCAGCAGTTCGGGACAGCAGTCCTTCACCCTAGCCAAAAACATTCAGTACTTC.

This clonotype was observed at least ten times. The J gene is TRBJ2-7, the V gene TRBV6-5, with 7 bases matching TRBD2. This CDR3 contains 17 residues. Trimming took 5 bases from V and 5 from J; bases not matched to a gene: 18. Germline V gene lookup returns CDR1 MNHEY and CDR2 SVGAGI. CDR3 in amino acids: CASSPFATSIISHEQYF. DNA for the CDR3: TGTGCCAGCAGTCCGTTCGCGACTAGCATAATATCCCACGAGCAGTACTTC.

Only a few counts were recorded for this clonotype. The rearrangement joins TRBV5-1 to TRBJ2-2, with D uncertain. Germline-derived CDR1 and CDR2 are SGHRS and YFSETQ. V was shortened by 0 bases and J by 3 bases, with 3 bases between the two germline ends. This CDR3 region has 13 residues. The CDR3: CASSLEYTGELFF. DNA of the CDR3: TGCGCCAGCAGCTTGGAGTACACCGGGGAGCTGTTTTTT. The entire variable domain, with the rest obtained from reference TRBV5-1 and TRBJ2-2, is as follows: KAGVTQTPRYLIKTRGQQVTLSCSPISGHRSVSWYQQTPGQGLQFLFEYFSETQRNKGNFPGRFSGRQFSNSRSEMNVSTLELGDSALYLCASSLEYTGELFFGEGSRLTVL.